A selection of T cell receptor beta chains follows, all from one sample in a study of response to subunit inactivated influenza vaccine. TCRdb ran MiXCR on the RT-PCR reads and lists one entry per CDR3 protein. Of hundreds of thousands of distinct CDR3 sequences listed, less than 20% are singletons. This specimen consisted of PBMCs from blood, obtained less than 6 days after vaccination. The receptors stem from a man aged 50-60 years who received an inactivated influenza vaccine. Both conserved end residues are part of each CDR3. A D gene is named only where the DNA matches it firmly. Clone size, where shown, is once, few, many, or a class for clones that have expanded.

clone size	J gene	V gene	D gene	CDR3 DNA	CDR3 protein
few	TRBJ1-1	TRBV20-1	TRBD1	TGCAGTGCTAGAACAGGGGGTGACACTGAAGCTTTCTTT	CSARTGGDTEAFF
.	TRBJ2-7	TRBV6-2/TRBV6-3	.	TGTGCCAGCAGTAACGACTACGAGCAGTACTTC	CASSNDYEQYF
few	TRBJ1-4	TRBV4-3	.	TGCGCCAGCAGCCAAGGGGCGTGGGGGCAGGAGAATGAAAAACTGTTTTTT	CASSQGAWGQENEKLFF
.	TRBJ2-5	TRBV6-2/TRBV6-3	.	TGTGCCAGCAGTCGCTTCGCGCGGACGACTCAAGAGACCCAGTACTTC	CASSRFARTTQETQYF
few	TRBJ2-7	TRBV20-1	.	TGCAGTGCACCGAACGACAGGCCCCCGGCCTACGAGCAGTACTTC	CSAPNDRPPAYEQYF
.	TRBJ2-2	TRBV6-1	TRBD2	TGTGCCGGAACGGGACTAGCGGGGGCCAACACCGGGGAGCTGTTTTTT	CAGTGLAGANTGELFF
many	TRBJ2-5	TRBV24-1	.	TGTGCCACCAGTGATTTTCGGGGGGCCTCAGAGACCCAGTACTTC	CATSDFRGASETQYF
many	TRBJ2-3	TRBV20-1	.	TGCAGTGCTTCAGGCCAGGATGTCCTTGCGCAGTATTTT	CSASGQDVLAQYF
.	TRBJ2-2	TRBV10-3	TRBD2	TGTGCCATCAGTCGACTAGCGGGGGACACCGGGGAGCTGTTTTTT	CAISRLAGDTGELFF
few	TRBJ2-5	TRBV3-1	.	TGTGCCAGCAGCCAAGCTGTGGATGTGACCCAGTACTTC	CASSQAVDVTQYF
.	TRBJ2-7	TRBV6-5	.	TGTGCCAGCAGTAACGGACAGACGAGCTCCTACGAGCAGTACTTC	CASSNGQTSSYEQYF
few	TRBJ1-1	TRBV12-3/TRBV12-4	.	TGTGCCAGCAGTTTACGGGCAGGGATGGGCACTGAAGCTTTCTTT	CASSLRAGMGTEAFF
.	TRBJ1-2	TRBV5-6	TRBD1	TGTGCCAGCAGCTTGGGACAGGGATACTATGGCTACACCTTC	CASSLGQGYYGYTF
.	TRBJ2-1	TRBV29-1	TRBD1	TGCAGCGTTGTAGGGGACAGGGTAGAGTTCTTC	CSVVGDRVEFF
few	TRBJ1-1	TRBV3-1	TRBD1	TGTGCCAGCAGACCGGGACAGGGGGCTGAAGCTTTCTTT	CASRPGQGAEAFF
few	TRBJ2-1	TRBV20-1	TRBD2	TGCAGTGCTTACCAGGCGAGCGGGGGACTGAATGAGCAGTTCTTC	CSAYQASGGLNEQFF
few	TRBJ2-3	TRBV7-9	.	TGTGCCAGCAGTCGGGGGGCTACAGATACGCAGTATTTT	CASSRGATDTQYF
.	TRBJ2-4	TRBV20-1	.	TGCAGTGCTAGAAGGCTGGTAGTAAACATTCAGTACTTC	CSARRLVVNIQYF
many	TRBJ2-5	TRBV4-3	TRBD2	TGCGCCAGCAGCCAAGGACTAGCGGACCTACAAGAGACCCAGTACTTC	CASSQGLADLQETQYF
once	TRBJ2-7	TRBV19	TRBD2	TGTGCCAGTAGCCCCTACTGGACTAGCGGGAGTATCTACGAGCAGTACTTC	CASSPYWTSGSIYEQYF
.	TRBJ1-1	TRBV7-9	TRBD1	TGTGCCAGCAGCCAAAGCGGACAGGAGAACTCTGTTGCTTTCTTT	CASSQSGQENSVAFF
once	TRBJ2-7	TRBV5-1	TRBD2	TGCGCCAGCACCCGGACTCTAGCGGGGGTCGAGCAGTACTTC	CASTRTLAGVEQYF
few	TRBJ1-6	TRBV20-1	TRBD1	TGCAGTGCTAGAGCTAGGACAGGTCTGAATTCACCCCTCCACTTT	CSARARTGLNSPLHF
.	TRBJ2-7	TRBV3-1	TRBD2	TGTGCCAGCAGCCAGGGTGGACTAGCGGCCACCTACGAGCAGTACTTC	CASSQGGLAATYEQYF
few	TRBJ1-1	TRBV6-5	.	TGTGCCAGCAGTTGGGGACAAGAAGCTTTCTTT	CASSWGQEAFF
few	TRBJ2-4	TRBV5-5	.	TGTGCCAGCAGCTTGGCGGCAGGTCAAGCCAAAAACATTCAGTACTTC	CASSLAAGQAKNIQYF
few	TRBJ2-5	TRBV4-2	TRBD2	TGTGCCAGCGCGTTAGCGGGGGGGCGTGAGACCCAGTACTTC	CASALAGGRETQYF
.	TRBJ2-3	TRBV9	.	TGTGCCAGCGCTGGGGTCCCTGGCACAGATACGCAGTATTTT	CASAGVPGTDTQYF
.	TRBJ2-3	TRBV4-1	.	TGCGCCAGCAGCCAAGTGGGGGGCGTAGATACGCAGTATTTT	CASSQVGGVDTQYF
many	TRBJ1-2	TRBV7-2	.	TGTGCCAGCAGCTTAGCACAGAACTATGGCTACACCTTC	CASSLAQNYGYTF
.	TRBJ2-7	TRBV28	TRBD2	TGTGCCAGCAGCCAGACTAGCGGGCTACACCACGAGCAGTACTTC	CASSQTSGLHHEQYF
.	TRBJ2-6	TRBV5-1	TRBD1	TGCGCCAGCAGCTTCTTGACAGGGCGCGGGGCCAACGTCCTGACTTTC	CASSFLTGRGANVLTF
.	TRBJ2-1	TRBV2	.	TGTGCCAGCAGTGTAACAAGAAACTCCTACAATGAGCAGTTCTTC	CASSVTRNSYNEQFF
.	TRBJ2-7	TRBV21-1	.	TGTGCCAGCAGCAAAGAAGGGGCTATCTCCTACGAGCAGTACTTC	CASSKEGAISYEQYF
few	TRBJ1-2	TRBV28	.	TGTGCCACCACACGCGGAGCTAACTATGGCTACACCTTC	CATTRGANYGYTF
few	TRBJ2-4	TRBV6-5	TRBD2	TGTGCCAGCAGCTACGCCGGCACTAGCGGGTCCAAAAACATTCAGTACTTC	CASSYAGTSGSKNIQYF
.	TRBJ2-5	TRBV15	.	TGTGCCACGAGACAAAATCTTCAAGAGACCCAGTACTTC	CATRQNLQETQYF
.	TRBJ2-2	TRBV29-1	.	TGCAGCGTTGAACTGACAGGTTCGGGCACCGGGGAGCTGTTTTTT	CSVELTGSGTGELFF
.	TRBJ2-3	TRBV29-1	.	TGCAGCGTTGCTCAGCGGAGCACAGATACGCAGTATTTT	CSVAQRSTDTQYF
.	TRBJ2-5	TRBV20-1	.	TGCAGTGCTAGAGGCTTACAGGGATACCAAGAGACCCAGTACTTC	CSARGLQGYQETQYF
.	TRBJ2-1	TRBV5-1	TRBD2	TGCGCCAGCAGCCCTCCCGCTAGCGGGAGTCCCAACAATGAGCAGTTCTTC	CASSPPASGSPNNEQFF
.	TRBJ2-5	TRBV13	.	TGTGCCAGCAGCTTAGTAGCGTCCCAGGGGACCCAGTACTTC	CASSLVASQGTQYF
.	TRBJ1-2	TRBV6-1	.	TGTGCCAGCACACCCTTGGGGCGCGTCTTTGTCTATGGCTACACCTTC	CASTPLGRVFVYGYTF
few	TRBJ2-3	TRBV12-3/TRBV12-4	.	TGTGCCAGCACCCTGGGCGGGGGCAGCACAGATACGCAGTATTTT	CASTLGGGSTDTQYF
few	TRBJ1-5	TRBV20-1	.	TGCAGTGCTAGATTGGGGACGGACAAGCAGCCCCAGCATTTT	CSARLGTDKQPQHF
few	TRBJ2-7	TRBV27	TRBD2	TGTGCCAGCAGTATCGCTAGCGGGGGACGTTACGAGCAGTACTTC	CASSIASGGRYEQYF
.	TRBJ2-3	TRBV28	.	TGTGCCAGCAGTTCAGGTGACAGATTAACAGATACGCAGTATTTT	CASSSGDRLTDTQYF
.	TRBJ2-5	TRBV7-2	TRBD1	TGTGCCAGCAGCTGGACCGGGACAGGGGGAGAGACCCAGTACTTC	CASSWTGTGGETQYF
.	TRBJ1-6	TRBV5-1	.	TGCGCCAGCAGAAAGGGATTAAGAGATTCACCCCTCCACTTT	CASRKGLRDSPLHF
.	TRBJ2-1	TRBV7-8	TRBD2	TGTGCCAGCAGCAAAGGGGGTAGCGGGAGATATAATGAGCAGTTCTTC	CASSKGGSGRYNEQFF
few	TRBJ2-1	TRBV20-1	TRBD2	TGCAGTGCTAGACTTGGCGGGAGCTCCTACAATGAGCAGTTCTTC	CSARLGGSSYNEQFF
.	TRBJ2-5	TRBV27	.	TGTGCCAGCAGGCAAACCTGGGGTAGGGAGACCCAGTACTTC	CASRQTWGRETQYF
.	TRBJ2-1	TRBV4-1	.	TGCGCCAGCAGCCAAGATGGGAGGAGTAAGGAGCAGTTCTTC	CASSQDGRSKEQFF
.	TRBJ2-1	TRBV29-1	.	TGCAGCGTTGTAAAGGGACATATGGCCGATGAGCAGTTCTTC	CSVVKGHMADEQFF
many	TRBJ2-7	TRBV7-2	TRBD2	TGTGCCAGCAGCTTAGGACTAGCGGGGGGTGGAGAGCAGTACTTC	CASSLGLAGGGEQYF
few	TRBJ2-3	TRBV20-1	TRBD2	TGCAGTGCCACGGGTCTAGCGGGAATTAGCACAGATACGCAGTATTTT	CSATGLAGISTDTQYF
.	TRBJ2-4	TRBV12-3/TRBV12-4	.	TGTGCCAGCAGCCCCCCCCACGGGGCTGAAAACATTCAGTACTTC	CASSPPHGAENIQYF
few	TRBJ1-2	TRBV25-1	.	TGTGCCAGCAGTGGTCCAAAGGCAGGGGTCTATGGCTACACCTTC	CASSGPKAGVYGYTF
.	TRBJ2-7	TRBV20-1	.	TGCAGTGCACCACGATTAGTGGGGGGATATCGGCGCGAGCAGTACTTC	CSAPRLVGGYRREQYF